The sequence of this TCR beta chain was determined in a study of T cell clonality in common variable immunodeficiency. Study-level points and caveats: Common variable immunodeficiency TCR beta sequences reportedly had fewer deletions and N-nucleotide insertions.

This clone was observed many times. Its antigen is as yet unknown. TCRdb's table, derived via immunoSEQ multiplex PCR, lists solely in-frame clones and lacks some. The sample has tens of thousands of clones, none seen only once. Sequencing was carried out using peripheral blood mononuclear cells. The clonotype comes from a person aged 18-69 years in good health.

The sequenced part of the CDR3 DNA is TGTGCCAGCATAGCCACAGGGGGCCATCACTCACCC. Amino acids: CASIATGGHHSP. The CDR3 in full is CASIATGGHHSPLHF. The chain uses TRBV28 and TRBJ1-6; 9 nucleotides align to TRBD1. The read comes to an end 3 residues before the CDR3 does, leaving the germline J gene to fill in the end. The germline V gene encodes CDR1 MDHEN and CDR2 SYDVKM. J lost 10 bases, V lost 7 bases, and 11 bases had no gene match. The CDR3 is 15 residues long.